A single sample gave rise to the 8 T cell receptor beta chains below, sequenced in a study of T cell changes during pregnancy in multiple sclerosis. The protocol was immunoSEQ multiplex PCR, while the TCRdb copy is restricted to in-frame clones and leaves out a portion. The sample holds around 41,000 clones; 91% are singletons and the top ten take about 0.42%. Specimen: CD4+ T cells from peripheral blood mononuclear cells, collected in the third trimester of pregnancy. Source of these receptors: a female donor in good health, enrolled as a control in a pregnancy study.

This chain connects TRBV30 to TRBJ2-3; 11 positions match TRBD2. Germline V gene lookup returns CDR1 GTSNPN and CDR2 SVGIG (reference sequence). The CDR3 consists of 16 residues. Unmatched junction bases numbered 5, after V lost 0 bases and J lost 3 bases. In DNA, the CDR3 is TGTGCCTGGAGTGTTGGACTAGCGGGTATTACAGATACGCAGTATTTT. This sequence encodes CAWSVGLAGITDTQYF.

This chain joins TRBV5-1 and TRBJ2-7; 7 bases are a match to TRBD1. The V gene end was trimmed by 1 base and the J gene end by 6 bases; junction bases not matched to a gene: 10. Per germline, CDR1 SGHRS and CDR2 YFSETQ. The CDR3 is 15 residues long. This CDR3 reads CASSLNPGGNSEQYF. The CDR3 DNA sequence: TGCGCCAGCAGCTTGAACCCAGGGGGAAATAGCGAGCAGTACTTC.

In this sample, this clone turned up once. This rearrangement joins TRBV5-4 to TRBJ2-3, with D perhaps matching TRBD2 (5 bases). In germline, CDR1 is SGHNT, CDR2 YYREEE (reference sequence). CDR3 size: 14 residues. V shed 4 bases and J shed 1 base, with 10 bases lying between them. CDR3 loop: CASSPGLGTDTQYF. In DNA form, the CDR3 reads TGTGCCAGCAGCCCAGGACTTGGCACAGATACGCAGTATTTT.

This clone has only one observation. The rearrangement uses TRBV2 and TRBJ1-4, with 9 bases matching TRBD1. After removal of 6 bases from V and 8 bases from J, the junction contained 10 bases not matched to a gene. Germline V gene lookup returns CDR1 SNHLY and CDR2 FYNNEI. The CDR3 totals 15 residues. CDR3 bases: TGTGCCAGCAGCGCAGCCGGGACAGGGCCCGAAAAACTGTTTTTT. The encoded protein is CASSAAGTGPEKLFF. Complete variable domain (other parts from reference TRBV2 and TRBJ1-4): EPEVTQTPSHQVTQMGQEVILRCVPISNHLYFYWYRQILGQKVEFLVSFYNNEISEKSEIFDDQFSVERPDGSNFTLKIRSTKLEDSAMYFCASSAAGTGPEKLFFGSGTQLSVL.

This clone was counted once. The rearrangement joins TRBV30 to TRBJ2-1; D not resolved. The CDR3 has 11 amino acids. CDR1 is GTSNPN, CDR2 SVGIG, per germline (reference sequence). The CDR3 is CAIINWNEQFF. The CDR3 DNA reads TGTGCTATAATAAACTGGAATGAGCAGTTCTTC.

The chain carries TRBV7-9 and TRBJ1-4; D is possibly TRBD1 (6 bases). V lost 1 base and J 8 bases, leaving 14 bases between the germline ends. CDR3 size: 15 residues. Per the germline V gene, CDR1 is SEHNR and CDR2 is FQNEAQ (reference sequence). The CDR3 loop is CASSLVGRGFEKLFF. The CDR3 bases are TGTGCCAGCAGCTTAGTTGGCAGGGGCTTCGAAAAACTGTTTTTT.

The chain recombines TRBV11-2 with TRBJ2-7; 10 bases fit TRBD1. Per germline, CDR1 SGHAT and CDR2 FQNNGV. The CDR3 has 15 residues. The V and J ends lost 4 bases and 3 bases, in that order; junction bases with no gene match: 6. For the CDR3, the DNA is TGTGCCAGCAGCTCAAGACAGGGGGCTATCTACGAGCAGTACTTC. This sequence encodes CASSSRQGAIYEQYF.

A single count supports this clone. J is TRBJ2-3 and V is TRBV5-4, with 7 nucleotides matching TRBD2. This CDR3 spans 14 amino acids. V was clipped by 2 bases and J by 4 bases; unmatched bases: 4. Germline V lookup: CDR1 SGHNT, CDR2 YYREEE (reference sequence). Here the CDR3 DNA reads TGTGCCAGCAGCTTTAGCGGGTCGGCAGATACGCAGTATTTT. Protein sequence: CASSFSGSADTQYF.